The 9 T cell receptor beta chains below all came from one sample that was sequenced in a study of T cells in localized non-small cell lung cancer. Profiling relied on immunoSEQ multiplex PCR, and the TCRdb table lists in-frame clones only, not all of them. Here the sample spans several thousand clones, roughly 23% being singletons. Sequencing used lung tumor tissue, obtained before any cancer treatment. The receptors here all came from a man aged 40 to 70 with stage III squamous cell lung carcinoma.

This clone was detected a few times. The V call is TRBV28, the J call TRBJ2-1; maybe TRBD1 (5 bases). Trimming cost V 3 bases and J 6 bases, with 6 bases left between them. Germline V gives CDR1 MDHEN, CDR2 SYDVKM. The CDR3 contains 12 residues. CDR3 sequence reads: CASSLGPNEQFF. CDR3 nucleotide sequence: TGTGCCAGCAGTTTGGGGCCCAATGAGCAGTTCTTC.

The chain joins TRBV11-3 to TRBJ2-6; D is uncertain. Germline lookup yields CDR1 SGHNT and CDR2 YENEEA. The CDR3 runs 18 residues. Trimming took off 2 bases at V and 4 bases at J, with 18 bases between the two ends. CDR3 nucleotide sequence: TGTGCCAGCAGCTTAACCCCACAGCCCCTCTCAGGGGCCAACGTCCTGACTTTC. This codes for CASSLTPQPLSGANVLTF.

The chain uses TRBV19 and TRBJ2-7, with 7 bases that match TRBD1. This CDR3 comprises 16 residues. Trimming took 3 bases from V and 1 from J; bases not matched to a gene: 9. From germline, CDR1 is LNHDA and CDR2 SQIVND (reference sequence). The CDR3 spells CASSMSMLGQSYEQYF. CDR3 coding DNA: TGTGCCAGTAGTATGTCGATGTTGGGACAGTCCTACGAGCAGTACTTC.

The chain is built from TRBV19 and TRBJ2-3; unclear D gene. Trimming removed 5 bases at V and 2 bases at J, with 11 bases between. There are 14 residues in the CDR3. Germline assignment: CDR1 LNHDA and CDR2 SQIVND (reference sequence). The CDR3 spells CASSFLPFTDTQYF. Here the CDR3 DNA reads TGTGCCAGTAGTTTCCTTCCCTTCACAGATACGCAGTATTTT.

This clone is medium-sized by share. The gene calls are TRBV6-8 and TRBJ2-3, with D unclear. V dropped 6 bases and J dropped 2 bases, with 12 bases sitting between them. The CDR3 is 14 amino acids. Germline assignment: CDR1 MNHGY and CDR2 SAAAGT. CDR3 sequence reads: CASSAPTATDTQYF. The CDR3 DNA sequence: TGTGCCAGCAGCGCGCCCACCGCCACAGATACGCAGTATTTT.

The CDR3 DNA reads TGTGCCAGCAGTTCCCAGGGCATCGGGACCGGGGAGCTGTTTTTT. Translated, it gives CASSSQGIGTGELFF. J is TRBJ2-2 and V is TRBV6-8; TRBD1 is a possible D gene (5 bases). This CDR3 is built from 15 residues. V lost 4 bases and J 5 bases, leaving 14 bases between the germline ends. Looked up from germline, CDR1 is MNHGY and CDR2 is SAAAGT.

This clone was detected a few times. The V and J genes are TRBV28 and TRBJ2-7, with 8 bases fitting TRBD1. Germline lookup yields CDR1 MDHEN and CDR2 SYDVKM. CDR3 length equals 14 residues. V lost 6 bases and J lost 3; bases outside the gene matches: 7. CDR3 loop: CASRGQDRVYEQYF. In DNA, the CDR3 is TGTGCCAGCAGGGGTCAGGACAGGGTCTACGAGCAGTACTTC.

This clone appeared a few times. V gene TRBV11-3 combines with J gene TRBJ1-1; tentative D call: TRBD1 (6 bases). The V end was cut by 5 bases, the J end by 3 bases, with 16 bases between. The V gene's germline CDR1 is SGHNT and CDR2 YENEEA. The CDR3 contains 15 residues. CDR3 coding DNA: TGTGCCAGCAGCGCTCGAACAGGGCGGCACACTGAAGCTTTCTTT. This sequence encodes CASSARTGRHTEAFF.

By share, this clone ranks as medium-sized. The genes are TRBV12-5 and TRBJ1-5; 7 bases are a match to TRBD1. CDR1 and CDR2 (germline): LGHNT, FRNRAP. The CDR3 length is 13 residues. CDR3 coding DNA: TGTGCCAGCGCCAGGGGGGGCAATCAGCCCCAGCATTTT. Translation gives CASARGGNQPQHF.